These 24 T cell receptor beta chains came from one sample sequenced in a study of blood T cell repertoires in COVID-19. The protocol was immunoSEQ multiplex PCR, while the TCRdb copy is restricted to in-frame clones and leaves out a portion. The data show 200,000 to 250,000 clones, around 80% seen once. The source material was peripheral blood. The receptors were sampled from a human donor in a cohort sampled during active COVID-19.

This sequence joins TRBV5-4 and TRBJ1-1; tentative D call: TRBD1 (5 bases). CDR1 and CDR2 from the germline V gene are SGHNT and YYREEE (reference sequence). V was pared by 1 base and J by 1 base, with 14 bases between. The CDR3 consists of 16 residues. CDR3 nucleotides: TGTGCCAGCAGCTTGAAGGGAGGCAGGGAGAACACTGAAGCTTTCTTT. Protein: CASSLKGGRENTEAFF.

The rearrangement uses TRBV2 and TRBJ2-5; 12 nucleotides agree with TRBD2. The V and J ends lost 6 bases and 4 bases, in that order; junction bases with no gene match: 3. This CDR3 has 14 residues. Germline CDR1 is SNHLY and CDR2 is FYNNEI. For the CDR3, the DNA is TGTGCCAGCAGACGGACTAGCGGGATAGAGACCCAGTACTTC. As protein: CASRRTSGIETQYF.

This clone was recorded once. The gene calls are TRBV28 and TRBJ2-7, with 12 bases identical to TRBD1. The CDR3 has 13 residues. Per the germline V gene, CDR1 is MDHEN and CDR2 is SYDVKM. After removal of 7 bases from V and 11 bases from J, the junction contained 9 bases not matched to a gene. CDR3 in amino acids: CASKRDRGLMKYF. CDR3 DNA: TGTGCCAGCAAGAGGGACAGGGGGCTCATGAAGTACTTC.

The chain is built from TRBV7-2 and TRBJ1-5; maybe TRBD1 (6 bases). Germline CDR1 is SGHTA and CDR2 is FQGNSA. The CDR3 runs 14 residues. V lost 5 bases, J lost 7 bases, and 15 bases lay in between. The CDR3 reads CASSLQGTDQPQHF. The CDR3 DNA sequence: TGTGCCAGCAGCCTACAGGGAACAGACCAGCCCCAGCATTTT.

This clone has a single count. This sequence joins TRBV19 and TRBJ1-5, with 12 bases identical to TRBD1. Unmatched junction bases numbered 13, after V lost 4 bases and J lost 0 bases. This CDR3 contains 20 residues. Germline V gene data show CDR1 as LNHDA and CDR2 as SQIVND (reference sequence). The CDR3 is CASSKSTGTGGRYSNQPQHF. In DNA, the CDR3 is TGTGCCAGTAGTAAAAGTACCGGGACAGGGGGCCGATATAGCAATCAGCCCCAGCATTTT.

The chain combines TRBV29-1 with TRBJ2-3, with a possible D match to TRBD2 (6 bases). Per germline, CDR1 SQVTM and CDR2 ANQGSEA. This CDR3 has 13 amino acids. With 3 bases removed from V and 2 bases from J, the gap between germline ends came to 9 bases. The CDR3 spells CSVDGDFTDTQYF. CDR3 DNA sequence: TGCAGCGTTGATGGGGACTTCACAGATACGCAGTATTTT.

The chain joins TRBV6-2 or TRBV6-3 to TRBJ1-1, with D possibly being TRBD1 (6 bases). Germline CDR1 and CDR2: MNHEY and SVGEGT. Trimming took off 4 bases at V and 4 bases at J, with 10 bases between the two ends. The CDR3 contains 13 residues. The CDR3 DNA is TGTGCCAGCAGTTTCCAGGGGTCCACTGAAGCTTTCTTT. It specifies CASSFQGSTEAFF.

This clone was observed a single time. V and J are TRBV7-8 and TRBJ2-7, with D tentatively TRBD2 (5 bases). V was pared by 2 bases and J by 4 bases, with 9 bases between. The CDR3 consists of 13 residues. In germline, CDR1 is SGHVS, CDR2 FQNEAQ. The CDR3 is CASSLPTRYEQYF. The CDR3 region has the DNA TGTGCCAGCAGCTTACCAACTAGATACGAGCAGTACTTC.

This clone was detected once. This chain connects TRBV9 to TRBJ2-2; D remains ambiguous. The ends were cut back, 0 bases at V and 6 bases at J, with 6 bases in the middle. CDR3 length: 13 residues. In germline, CDR1 is SGDLS, CDR2 YYNGEE. Here the CDR3 DNA reads TGTGCCAGCAGCGTAGGTGGGCCCGGGGAGCTGTTTTTT. Amino acids: CASSVGGPGELFF.

To note about this clone: This CDR3 is also generated by other DNA sequences in the sample. The gene calls are TRBV7-2 and TRBJ2-1; a possible D gene is TRBD2 (5 bases). This CDR3 has 15 residues. Trimming shortened V by 0 bases and J by 2 bases, and 8 bases separated the two germline ends. Germline V gene lookup returns CDR1 SGHTA and CDR2 FQGNSA. For the CDR3, the DNA is TGTGCCAGCAGCTTAGCGACCGGGGCCTACAATGAGCAGTTCTTC. Residues: CASSLATGAYNEQFF.

The chain combines TRBV4-3 with TRBJ1-1, with D unresolved. CDR1 and CDR2 (germline): LGHNA, YSLEER. This CDR3 region has 16 residues. Trimming left V 4 bases short and J 4 bases short, with 19 bases between. Written as DNA, the CDR3 is TGCGCCAGCAGCCTCAGGCCCGGTGAGGGCACCACTGAAGCTTTCTTT. It codes for CASSLRPGEGTTEAFF.

This clone was counted once. The chain employs TRBV11-2 and TRBJ2-1, with TRBD2 matching over 9 bases. Germline loops: CDR1 SGHAT, CDR2 FQNNGV. The V segment lost 5 bases and the J segment 7 bases; nucleotides outside the gene matches: 9. The CDR3 sequence is 15 residues long. The CDR3 here is CASSKLSGGGNEQFF. The CDR3 nucleotides read TGTGCCAGCAGCAAACTTAGCGGGGGTGGGAATGAGCAGTTCTTC.

This clone has a single count. J is TRBJ2-7 and V is TRBV4-2; D perhaps matches TRBD1 (7 bases). Germline V gene sequence: CDR1 LGHNA, CDR2 YNFKEQ. V lost 3 bases to trimming and J lost 4 bases, with 10 bases between them. CDR3 length: 13 amino acids. The CDR3 DNA sequence: TGTGCCAGCAGCCACGCAGGGGGGTACGAGCAGTACTTC. Translating gives CASSHAGGYEQYF.

The chain is built from TRBV24-1 and TRBJ2-7; 10 nucleotides agree with TRBD1. The CDR3 runs to 16 residues. Trimming cost V 1 base and J 1 base; bases outside gene matches: 3. Germline-derived CDR1 and CDR2 are KGHDR and SFDVKD. The CDR3 reads CATSDLGDRGSYEQYF. Written as DNA, the CDR3 is TGTGCCACCAGTGATTTAGGGGACAGGGGTTCCTACGAGCAGTACTTC.

The V and J genes are TRBV28 and TRBJ2-3, with D possibly being TRBD2 (6 bases). This CDR3 contains 13 residues. Trimming stripped 4 bases from V and 9 bases from J, with 14 bases between. CDR1 and CDR2 from the germline V gene are MDHEN and SYDVKM. DNA of the CDR3: TGTGCCAGCAGTTCGGACGGGAGCCGCACGCAGTATTTT. This translates into CASSSDGSRTQYF.

This clone was counted many times. V gene TRBV19 combines with J gene TRBJ2-1, with 8 bases fitting TRBD1. This CDR3 contains 13 residues. Looked up from germline, CDR1 is LNHDA and CDR2 is SQIVND (reference sequence). With V trimmed by 10 bases and J by 2 bases, 4 bases remained unmatched. This CDR3 reads CATAQGAYNEQFF. DNA for the CDR3: TGTGCCACCGCACAGGGGGCCTACAATGAGCAGTTCTTC.

This clone was recorded only once. The chain couples TRBV4-2 to TRBJ2-2; 9 bases map to TRBD2. The germline gives CDR1 LGHNA, CDR2 YNFKEQ. V trimming: 0 bases; J trimming: 0 bases; junction bases outside the gene matches: 5. This CDR3 comprises 18 residues. The CDR3 region has the DNA TGTGCCAGCAGCCAAGAGGGGACTAGCAGAGCGAACACCGGGGAGCTGTTTTTT. It specifies CASSQEGTSRANTGELFF.

This clone was counted ten times or more. The CDR3 bases are TGTGCCAGCAGTTTAGGTCTGGGACTAGGACAGGAGGGCTATGGCTACACCTTC. It yields the protein CASSLGLGLGQEGYGYTF. The chain carries TRBV28 and TRBJ1-2, with TRBD1 matching 7 bases. Germline assignment: CDR1 MDHEN and CDR2 SYDVKM. The CDR3 runs to 18 residues. Losses at the gene ends were 2 bases for V and 4 bases for J; bases not matched to a gene: 16.

This chain joins TRBV27 and TRBJ2-1; no definite D call. The ends were cut back, 4 bases at V and 0 bases at J, with 16 bases in the middle. The CDR3 consists of 17 residues. Germline CDR1 and CDR2: MNHEY and SMNVEV (reference sequence). The chain's CDR3 is CASSSFQELISYNEQFF. The CDR3 bases are TGTGCCAGCAGTTCGTTTCAGGAATTGATCTCCTACAATGAGCAGTTCTTC.

The gene calls are TRBV6-5 and TRBJ1-2, with TRBD1 as a possible D gene (6 bases). The V end lost 6 bases, the J end lost 5 bases, and 16 bases lay between the germline ends. The CDR3 totals 14 residues. Germline V CDR1 and CDR2: MNHEY, SVGAGI. CDR3: CASRPTTGLYGYTF. The DNA of the CDR3 is TGTGCCAGCAGACCAACGACAGGCTTATATGGCTACACCTTC.

The chain joins TRBV12-3 or TRBV12-4 to TRBJ1-1; D is ambiguous. Trimming cost V 7 bases and J 10 bases, with 13 bases left between them. The CDR3 is made up of 11 amino acids. CDR3 loop: CASTSRVGAFF. CDR3 nucleotide sequence: TGTGCCAGCACCTCGAGAGTCGGAGCTTTCTTT.

CDR3 DNA: TGTGCCAGCAGGCTAGCGGGGGAGCGAGAGACCCAGTACTTC. Encoded protein: CASRLAGERETQYF. The chain uses TRBV28 and TRBJ2-5; TRBD2 agrees at 10 bases. The J segment lost 4 bases and the V segment lost 6 bases, leaving 5 bases of the junction unmatched. The CDR3 contains 14 residues. Looked up from germline, CDR1 is MDHEN and CDR2 is SYDVKM.

This clone was found once. CDR3 in amino acids: CASSLDRRDEQYF. For the CDR3, the DNA is TGTGCCAGCAGCTTGGACAGGAGGGACGAGCAGTACTTC. V and J are TRBV5-6 and TRBJ2-7, with D perhaps matching TRBD2 (6 bases). Between the trimmed V and J ends, which lost 0 bases and 5 bases, there was a span of 9 bases. The CDR3 covers 13 residues. The germline CDR1 and CDR2 sequences are SGHDT and YYEEEE. The full variable domain, with the rest looked up from reference TRBV5-6 and TRBJ2-7, is DAGVTQSPTHLIKTRGQQVTLRCSPKSGHDTVSWYQQALGQGPQFIFQYYEEEERQRGNFPDRFSGHQFPNYSSELNVNALLLGDSALYLCASSLDRRDEQYFGPGTRLTVT.

The CDR3 protein is CASNREDRYNEQFF. In DNA, the CDR3 is TGTGCCAGCAACCGTGAGGACAGGTACAATGAGCAGTTCTTC. The chain links TRBV11-2 to TRBJ2-1; 7 bases match TRBD1. V trimming: 7 bases; J trimming: 4 bases; junction bases outside the gene matches: 7. This CDR3 has 14 residues. Per the germline V gene, CDR1 is SGHAT and CDR2 is FQNNGV.